Sequencing of this T cell receptor (beta chain) was carried out in a study of vaccination and CD4 T cells after COVID-19. Findings of the study overall: The study found median SARS-CoV-2-reactive clonotypes rising from about 20 to 38, not significantly.

In regard to this clonotype: What it recognizes is unknown.

Regarding treatment: roughly 10-day PBMC culture with coronavirus spike peptide pools or control peptides (ViraFEST assay). The Oncomine TCR Beta short-read assay was applied to DNA of cultured CD4+ T cells. MiXCR, applied by TCRdb to the PCR reads, yields one record per CDR3 protein. The table shows 9,500 to 15,000 distinct CDR3 sequences, with 30% occurring only once. Germline V gene data show CDR1 as SGHRS and CDR2 as YFSETQ. J gave up 2 bases and V 4 bases, and 3 bases lay outside the gene matches. The CDR3 is made up of 15 amino acids. The sample comprised cultured CD4+ T cells from blood. The source is a human donor with COVID-19. This sequence joins TRBV5-1 and TRBJ2-5; 12 bases align to TRBD1. The CDR3 loop reads CASSGGQGAQETQYF. The DNA of the CDR3 is TGCGCCAGCAGCGGGGGACAGGGGGCACAAGAGACCCAGTACTTC.